The 15 T cell receptor beta chains given below trace back to one sample, sequenced in a study of T cell clones after liver transplantation. This table comes from immunoSEQ multiplex PCR, and its TCRdb copy is limited to in-frame clones, with some not included. The sample contains more than 7,500 clones, around 73% of which appear only once. The sample was CD8+ T cells from blood, taken at the 22-month timepoint. Receptors were obtained from a human patient who received a liver transplant. Some T cells may have originated in the graft donor.

This sequence joins TRBV30 and TRBJ2-7; no clear D. This CDR3 has 16 amino acids. The germline V gene has CDR1 GTSNPN and CDR2 SVGIG (reference sequence). V was pared by 2 bases and J by 0 bases, with 17 bases between. Here the CDR3 reads CAWSPLRDSHSYEQYF. CDR3 coding DNA: TGTGCCTGGAGTCCTCTTAGGGATTCTCACTCCTACGAGCAGTACTTC.

Notes on this clone: A read error may account for a junction end that differs from germline. The CDR3 DNA reads TGTGCCAGCAGTTACTCGATAGGACAGGGGAACACTGAGGCTTTCTTT. This codes for CASSYSIGQGNTEAFF. V and J are TRBV6-5 and TRBJ1-1, with 9 bases matching TRBD1. The CDR3 runs 16 residues. Per germline, CDR1 MNHEY and CDR2 SVGAGI.

The V and J genes are TRBV7-8 and TRBJ2-1; 9 bases align to TRBD2. The germline gives CDR1 SGHVS, CDR2 FQNEAQ. CDR3 length: 16 residues. V was clipped by 1 base and J by 4 bases; unmatched bases: 5. The DNA of the CDR3 is TGTGCCAGCAGCTTAGAGGCGGGGGGGCAATACAATGAGCAGTTCTTC. Residues: CASSLEAGGQYNEQFF. Using reference TRBV7-8 and TRBJ2-1 for the parts outside the CDR3, the full variable domain is GAGVSQSPRYKVAKRGQDVALRCDPISGHVSLFWYQQALGQGPEFLTYFQNEAQLDKSGLPSDRFFAERPEGSVSTLKIQRTQQEDSAVYLCASSLEAGGQYNEQFFGPGTRLTVL.

The gene calls are TRBV15 and TRBJ2-2; no clear D gene. CDR1 and CDR2 from the germline V gene are LNHNV and YYDKDF (reference sequence). The V end lost 4 bases, the J end lost 0 bases, and 0 bases lay between the germline ends. The CDR3 spans 12 residues. The CDR3 DNA reads TGTGCCACCAGCACGAACACCGGGGAGCTGTTTTTT. This sequence encodes CATSTNTGELFF.

The V call is TRBV9, the J call TRBJ2-7; D possibly matches TRBD1 or TRBD2 (5 bases each). Trimming stripped 0 bases from V and 7 bases from J, with 11 bases between. The length of the CDR3 is 13 residues. The germline gives CDR1 SGDLS, CDR2 YYNGEE. The CDR3 loop reads CASSVGGRTEQYF. CDR3 DNA: TGTGCCAGCAGCGTAGGGGGACGGACTGAGCAGTACTTC.

V gene TRBV28 combines with J gene TRBJ2-3, with TRBD2 matching 10 bases. Germline loops: CDR1 MDHEN, CDR2 SYDVKM. V shed 8 bases and J 1 base; nucleotides not matched to a gene: 3. The CDR3 length is 14 residues. In nucleotides, the CDR3 is TGTGCCAGCGCAGGACTAGCGGGCACAGATACGCAGTATTTT. This gives the protein CASAGLAGTDTQYF.

The rearrangement joins TRBV11-2 to TRBJ2-7; the match to TRBD2 covers 8 bases. Germline loops: CDR1 SGHAT, CDR2 FQNNGV. The CDR3 is 14 amino acids. The junction had 3 bases not matched to a gene; V was cut back by 1 base and J by 4 bases. The CDR3 DNA follows: TGTGCCAGCAGCTTAGGAGCGGGGGCGTACGAGCAGTACTTC. Protein product: CASSLGAGAYEQYF.

This rearrangement joins TRBV19 to TRBJ2-2; 8 bases align to TRBD1. Germline-derived CDR1 and CDR2 are LNHDA and SQIVND (reference sequence). Trimming removed 2 bases from V and 6 bases from J; junction bases left unmatched: 5. There are 15 residues in the CDR3. The CDR3 is CASSIWQGAAGELFF. For the CDR3, the DNA is TGTGCCAGTAGTATATGGCAGGGGGCGGCCGGGGAGCTGTTTTTT.

This sequence joins TRBV4-1 and TRBJ2-1; 11 bases line up with TRBD1. V trimming: 4 bases; J trimming: 10 bases; junction bases outside the gene matches: 6. CDR3 size: 14 residues. Germline CDR1 reads MGHRA; CDR2 reads YSYEKL. The CDR3 region has the DNA TGCGCCAGCAGCCGGACAGGGGGCAAGGACGAGCAGTTCTTC. The encoded protein is CASSRTGGKDEQFF.

This rearrangement joins TRBV9 to TRBJ2-5; 9 nucleotides match TRBD2. The CDR3 spans 15 residues. Germline V gene sequence: CDR1 SGDLS, CDR2 YYNGEE. J lost 5 bases, V lost 6 bases, and 11 bases had no gene match. CDR3 coding DNA: TGTGCCAGCACAGTCTCGGGGCTAGCGGGGGAGACCCAGTACTTC. Encoded protein: CASTVSGLAGETQYF.

The gene calls are TRBV5-1 and TRBJ2-7, with a possible D match to TRBD1 (8 bases). Trimming left V 0 bases short and J 4 bases short, with 11 bases between. The CDR3 is 14 amino acids. From germline, CDR1 is SGHRS and CDR2 YFSETQ. The CDR3 DNA is TGCGCCAGCAGCTTGGACAGGGGGGGATACGAGCAGTACTTC. This sequence encodes CASSLDRGGYEQYF.

The CDR3 DNA is TGTGCCAGCAGCTCCGGACAGGGCGCCTACGAGCAGTACTTC. It yields the protein CASSSGQGAYEQYF. The V and J genes are TRBV11-2 and TRBJ2-7; 8 nucleotides agree with TRBD1. CDR1 SGHAT and CDR2 FQNNGV come from the germline V gene. There are 14 residues in the CDR3. The ends lost 4 bases at V and 2 bases at J; junction bases unmatched: 4. The entire variable domain, with the rest obtained from reference TRBV11-2 and TRBJ2-7, is as follows: EAGVAQSPRYKIIEKRQSVAFWCNPISGHATLYWYQQILGQGPKLLIQFQNNGVVDDSQLPKDRFSAERLKGVDSTLKIQPAKLEDSAVYLCASSSGQGAYEQYFGPGTRLTVT.

The rearrangement links TRBV14 to TRBJ1-2; D not resolved. V was cut by 1 base and J by 6 bases, with 12 bases left in between. The germline CDR1 and CDR2 sequences are SGHDN and FVKESK. The CDR3 totals 14 residues. CDR3 region: CASSQVVGFHGYTF. The CDR3 nucleotides are TGTGCCAGCAGCCAAGTCGTCGGGTTCCATGGCTACACCTTC.

The rearrangement uses TRBV7-9 and TRBJ2-3; no definite D call. The CDR3 is 14 residues long. Germline loops: CDR1 SEHNR, CDR2 FQNEAQ (reference sequence). The V gene lost 3 bases and the J gene lost 6 bases, with 13 bases spanning the gap. Here the CDR3 DNA reads TGTGCCAGCAGCTTCTCGCCTAATGCGGATACGCAGTATTTT. Its translation is CASSFSPNADTQYF.

J is TRBJ2-2 and V is TRBV5-4; D is perhaps TRBD2 (6 bases). There are 12 residues in the CDR3. Trimming removed 3 bases at V and 7 bases at J, with 7 bases between. Germline CDR1 is SGHNT and CDR2 is YYREEE (reference sequence). The CDR3 region is CASSWGVGELFF. As DNA, the CDR3 is TGTGCCAGCAGCTGGGGGGTCGGGGAGCTGTTTTTT.